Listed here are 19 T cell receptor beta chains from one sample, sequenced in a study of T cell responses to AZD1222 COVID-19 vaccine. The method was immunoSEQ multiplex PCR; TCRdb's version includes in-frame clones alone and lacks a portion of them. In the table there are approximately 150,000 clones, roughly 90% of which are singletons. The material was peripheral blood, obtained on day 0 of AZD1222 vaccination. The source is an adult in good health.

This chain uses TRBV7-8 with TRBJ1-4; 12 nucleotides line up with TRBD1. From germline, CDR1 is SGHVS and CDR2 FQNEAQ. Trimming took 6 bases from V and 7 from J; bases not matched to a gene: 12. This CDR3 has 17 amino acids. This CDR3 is CASSHRDRGRVSEKLFF. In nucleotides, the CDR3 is TGTGCCAGCAGTCACCGGGACAGGGGGCGAGTTAGTGAAAAACTGTTTTTT.

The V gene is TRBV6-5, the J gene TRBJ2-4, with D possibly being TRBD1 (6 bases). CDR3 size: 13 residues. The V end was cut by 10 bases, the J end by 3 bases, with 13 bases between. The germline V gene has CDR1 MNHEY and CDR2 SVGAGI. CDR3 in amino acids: CATHGRGKNIQYF. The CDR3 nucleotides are TGTGCCACCCATGGCAGGGGCAAAAACATTCAGTACTTC.

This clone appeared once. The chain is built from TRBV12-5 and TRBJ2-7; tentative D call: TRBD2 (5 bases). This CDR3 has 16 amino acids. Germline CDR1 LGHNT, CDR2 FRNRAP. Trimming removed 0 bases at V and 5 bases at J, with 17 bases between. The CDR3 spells CASGLVLERVPHEQYF. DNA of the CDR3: TGTGCTAGTGGTTTGGTACTTGAGAGGGTCCCCCACGAGCAGTACTTC. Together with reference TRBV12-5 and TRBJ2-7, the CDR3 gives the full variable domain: DARVTQTPRHKVTEMGQEVTMRCQPILGHNTVFWYRQTMMQGLELLAYFRNRAPLDDSGMPKDRFSAEMPDATLATLKIQPSEPRDSAVYFCASGLVLERVPHEQYFGPGTRLTVT.

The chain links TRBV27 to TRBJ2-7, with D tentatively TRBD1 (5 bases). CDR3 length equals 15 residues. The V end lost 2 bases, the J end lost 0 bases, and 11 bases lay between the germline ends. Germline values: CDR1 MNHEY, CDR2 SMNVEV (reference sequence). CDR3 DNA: TGTGCCAGCAGTTTAAGAGCCGACAGCTCCTACGAGCAGTACTTC. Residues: CASSLRADSSYEQYF.

CDR3 region: CSVEEGGRETQYF. In nucleotides, the CDR3 is TGCAGCGTTGAAGAAGGGGGGCGAGAGACCCAGTACTTC. The chain links TRBV29-1 to TRBJ2-5, with D tentatively TRBD1 or TRBD2 (6 bases each). The CDR3 is made up of 13 amino acids. Germline V lookup: CDR1 SQVTM, CDR2 ANQGSEA. The ends were cut back, 0 bases at V and 4 bases at J, with 9 bases in the middle.

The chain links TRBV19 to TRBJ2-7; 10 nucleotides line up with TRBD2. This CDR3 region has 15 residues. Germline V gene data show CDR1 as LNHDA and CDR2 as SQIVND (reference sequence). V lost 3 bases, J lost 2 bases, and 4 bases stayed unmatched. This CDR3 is CASSIWTSGTYEQYF. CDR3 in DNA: TGTGCCAGTAGTATCTGGACTAGCGGAACCTACGAGCAGTACTTC.

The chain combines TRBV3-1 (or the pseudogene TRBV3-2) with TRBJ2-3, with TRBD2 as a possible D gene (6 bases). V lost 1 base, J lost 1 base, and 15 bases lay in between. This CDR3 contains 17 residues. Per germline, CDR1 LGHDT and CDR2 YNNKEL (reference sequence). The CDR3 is CASSQGPPGVRTDTQYF. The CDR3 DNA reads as TGTGCCAGCAGCCAAGGCCCTCCGGGGGTTCGCACAGATACGCAGTATTTT.

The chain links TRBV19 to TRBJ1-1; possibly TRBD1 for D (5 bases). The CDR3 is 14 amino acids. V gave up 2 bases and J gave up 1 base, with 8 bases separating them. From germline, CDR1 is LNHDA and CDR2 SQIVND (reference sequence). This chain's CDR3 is CASSISGANTEAFF. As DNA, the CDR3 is TGTGCCAGTAGTATATCCGGGGCGAACACTGAAGCTTTCTTT.

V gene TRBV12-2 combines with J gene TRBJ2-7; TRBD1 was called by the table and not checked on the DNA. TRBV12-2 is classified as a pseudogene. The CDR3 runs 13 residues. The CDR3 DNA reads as TGTGCAAGTCGCTTATCTACAGGGAACGAGCAGTACTTC. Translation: CASRLSTGNEQYF.

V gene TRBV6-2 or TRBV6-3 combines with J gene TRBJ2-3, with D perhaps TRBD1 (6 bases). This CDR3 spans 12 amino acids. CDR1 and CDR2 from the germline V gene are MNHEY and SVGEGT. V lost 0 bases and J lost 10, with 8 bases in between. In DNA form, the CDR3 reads TGTGCCAGCAGTTACTCGGGGGCAGCGCAGTATTTT. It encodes CASSYSGAAQYF.

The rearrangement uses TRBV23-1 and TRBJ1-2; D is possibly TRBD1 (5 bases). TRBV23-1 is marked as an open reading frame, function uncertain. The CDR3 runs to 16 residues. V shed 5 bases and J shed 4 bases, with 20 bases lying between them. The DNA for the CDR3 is TGCGCCAGCAGTGGTGGGCAACGGGAAGGGACCTATGGCTACACCTTC. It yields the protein CASSGGQREGTYGYTF.

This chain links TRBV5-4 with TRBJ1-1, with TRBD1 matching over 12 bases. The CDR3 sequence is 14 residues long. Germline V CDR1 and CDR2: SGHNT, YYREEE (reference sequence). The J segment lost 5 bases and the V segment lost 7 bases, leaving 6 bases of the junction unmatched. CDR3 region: CASRKGQGATEAFF. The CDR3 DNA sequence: TGTGCCAGCCGAAAGGGACAGGGGGCAACTGAAGCTTTCTTT.

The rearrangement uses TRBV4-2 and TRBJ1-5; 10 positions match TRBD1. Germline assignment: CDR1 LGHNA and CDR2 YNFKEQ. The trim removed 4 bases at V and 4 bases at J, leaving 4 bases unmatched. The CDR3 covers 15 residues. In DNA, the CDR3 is TGTGCCAGCAGCCTGGACAGGGGGGGAAATCAGCCCCAGCATTTT. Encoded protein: CASSLDRGGNQPQHF.

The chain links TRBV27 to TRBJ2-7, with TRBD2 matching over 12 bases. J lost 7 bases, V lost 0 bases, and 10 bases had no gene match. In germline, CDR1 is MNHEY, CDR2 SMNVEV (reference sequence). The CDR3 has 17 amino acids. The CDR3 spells CASSLSPGLAGRVEQYF. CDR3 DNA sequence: TGTGCCAGCAGTTTATCACCGGGACTAGCGGGCAGGGTGGAGCAGTACTTC.

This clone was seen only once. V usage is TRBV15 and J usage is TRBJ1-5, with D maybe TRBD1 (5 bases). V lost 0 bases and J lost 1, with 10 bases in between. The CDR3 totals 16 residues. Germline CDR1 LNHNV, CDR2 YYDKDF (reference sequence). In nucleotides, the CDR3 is TGTGCCACCAGCAGAGATGGGGGTACGAGCAATCAGCCCCAGCATTTT. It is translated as CATSRDGGTSNQPQHF. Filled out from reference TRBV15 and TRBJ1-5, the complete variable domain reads DAMVIQNPRYQVTQFGKPVTLSCSQTLNHNVMYWYQQKSSQAPKLLFHYYDKDFNNEADTPDNFQSRRPNTSFCFLDIRSPGLGDTAMYLCATSRDGGTSNQPQHFGDGTRLSIL.

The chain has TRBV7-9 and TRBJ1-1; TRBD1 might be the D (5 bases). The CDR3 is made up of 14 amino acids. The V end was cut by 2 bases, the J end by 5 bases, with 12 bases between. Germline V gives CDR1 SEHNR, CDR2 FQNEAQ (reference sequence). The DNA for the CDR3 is TGTGCCAGCAGCTTAAGTACAGGAGGGACTGAAGCTTTCTTT. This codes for CASSLSTGGTEAFF. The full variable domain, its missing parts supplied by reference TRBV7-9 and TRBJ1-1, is DTGVSQNPRHKITKRGQNVTFRCDPISEHNRLYWYRQTLGQGPEFLTYFQNEAQLEKSRLLSDRFSAERPKGSFSTLEIQRTEQGDSAMYLCASSLSTGGTEAFFGQGTRLTVV.

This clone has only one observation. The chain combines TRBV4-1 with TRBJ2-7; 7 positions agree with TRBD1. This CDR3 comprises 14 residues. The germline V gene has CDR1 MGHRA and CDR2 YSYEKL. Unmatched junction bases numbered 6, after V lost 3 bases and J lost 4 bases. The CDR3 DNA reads TGCGCCAGCAGCCACCGGACAGGCCTATACGAGCAGTACTTC. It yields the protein CASSHRTGLYEQYF.

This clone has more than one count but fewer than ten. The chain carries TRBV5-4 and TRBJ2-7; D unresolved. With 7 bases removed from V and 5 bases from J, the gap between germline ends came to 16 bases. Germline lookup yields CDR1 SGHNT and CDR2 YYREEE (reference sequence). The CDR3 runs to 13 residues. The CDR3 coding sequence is TGTGCCAGCTCCAGCCGCCCTCGGGACGAGCAGTACTTC. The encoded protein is CASSSRPRDEQYF.

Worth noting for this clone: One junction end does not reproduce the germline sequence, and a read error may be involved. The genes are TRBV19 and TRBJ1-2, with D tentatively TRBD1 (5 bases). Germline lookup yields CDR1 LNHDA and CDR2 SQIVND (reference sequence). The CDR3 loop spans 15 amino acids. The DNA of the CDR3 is TGTGCCAGTAGTTTAGACAGCGACCGTAACTATGGCTACACCTTC. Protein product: CASSLDSDRNYGYTF.